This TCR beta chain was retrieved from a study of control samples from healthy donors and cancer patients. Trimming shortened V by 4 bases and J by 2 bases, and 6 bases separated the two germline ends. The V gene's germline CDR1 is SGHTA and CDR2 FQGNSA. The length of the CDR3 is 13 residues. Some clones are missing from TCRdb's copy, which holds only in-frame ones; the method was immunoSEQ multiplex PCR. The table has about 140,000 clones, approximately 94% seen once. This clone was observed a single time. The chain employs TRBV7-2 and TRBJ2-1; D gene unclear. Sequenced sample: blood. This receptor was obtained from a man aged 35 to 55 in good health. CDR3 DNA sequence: TGTGCCAGCAGCTGGAACCCCTACAATGAGCAGTTCTTC. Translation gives CASSWNPYNEQFF.